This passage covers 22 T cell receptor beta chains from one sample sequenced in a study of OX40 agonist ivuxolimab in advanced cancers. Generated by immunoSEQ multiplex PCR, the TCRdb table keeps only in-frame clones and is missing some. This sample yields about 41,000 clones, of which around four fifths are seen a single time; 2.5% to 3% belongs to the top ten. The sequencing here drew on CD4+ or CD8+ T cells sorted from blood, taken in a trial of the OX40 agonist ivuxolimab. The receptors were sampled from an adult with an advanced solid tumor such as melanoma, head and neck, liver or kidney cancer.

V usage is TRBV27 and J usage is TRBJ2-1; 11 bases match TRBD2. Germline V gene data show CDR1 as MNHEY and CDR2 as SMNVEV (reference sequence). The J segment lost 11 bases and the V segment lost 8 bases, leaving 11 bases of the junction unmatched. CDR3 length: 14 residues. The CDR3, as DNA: TGTGCCAGCGGGGGGACTAGCGGTTTTCTTAAGCAGTTCTTC. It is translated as CASGGTSGFLKQFF.

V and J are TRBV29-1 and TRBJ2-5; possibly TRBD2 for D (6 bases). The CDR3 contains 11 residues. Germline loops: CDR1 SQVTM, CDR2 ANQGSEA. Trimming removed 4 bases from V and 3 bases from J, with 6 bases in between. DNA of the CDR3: TGCAGCGTTGGACTAGAAGAGACCCAGTACTTC. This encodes CSVGLEETQYF. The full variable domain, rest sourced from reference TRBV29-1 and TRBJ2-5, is SAVISQKPSRDICQRGTSLTIQCQVDSQVTMMFWYRQQPGQSLTLIATANQGSEATYESGFVIDKFPISRPNLTFSTLTVSNMSPEDSSIYLCSVGLEETQYFGPGTRLLVL.

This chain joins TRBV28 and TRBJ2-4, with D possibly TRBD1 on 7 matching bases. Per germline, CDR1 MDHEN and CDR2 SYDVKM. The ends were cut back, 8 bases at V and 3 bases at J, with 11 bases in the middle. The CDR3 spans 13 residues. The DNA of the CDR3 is TGTGCCAGCGCCCAGGGGGGCAAAAACATTCAGTACTTC. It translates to CASAQGGKNIQYF.

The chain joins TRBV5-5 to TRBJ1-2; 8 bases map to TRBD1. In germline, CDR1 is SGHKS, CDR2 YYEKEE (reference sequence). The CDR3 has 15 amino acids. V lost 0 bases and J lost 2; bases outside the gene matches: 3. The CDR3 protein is CASSLAPGGNYGYTF. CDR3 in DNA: TGTGCCAGCAGCTTGGCCCCAGGGGGCAACTATGGCTACACCTTC.

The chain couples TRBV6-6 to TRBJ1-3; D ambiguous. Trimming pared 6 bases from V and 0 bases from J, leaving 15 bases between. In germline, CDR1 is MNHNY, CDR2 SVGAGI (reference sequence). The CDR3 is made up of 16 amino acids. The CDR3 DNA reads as TGTGCCAGCAGACTGGGCGGCTCCATCTCTGGAAACACCATATATTTT. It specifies CASRLGGSISGNTIYF.

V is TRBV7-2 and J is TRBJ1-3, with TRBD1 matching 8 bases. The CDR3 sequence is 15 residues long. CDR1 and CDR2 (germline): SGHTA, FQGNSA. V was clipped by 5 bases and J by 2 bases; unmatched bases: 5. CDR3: CASSGQGVTGNTIYF. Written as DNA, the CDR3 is TGTGCCAGCAGCGGACAGGGCGTTACTGGAAACACCATATATTTT.

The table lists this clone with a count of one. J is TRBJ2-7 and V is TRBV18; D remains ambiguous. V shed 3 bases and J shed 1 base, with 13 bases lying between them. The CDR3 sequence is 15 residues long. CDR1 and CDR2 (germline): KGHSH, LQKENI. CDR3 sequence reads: CASSPGYGASYEQYF. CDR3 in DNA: TGTGCCAGCTCACCTGGCTATGGCGCATCCTACGAGCAGTACTTC.

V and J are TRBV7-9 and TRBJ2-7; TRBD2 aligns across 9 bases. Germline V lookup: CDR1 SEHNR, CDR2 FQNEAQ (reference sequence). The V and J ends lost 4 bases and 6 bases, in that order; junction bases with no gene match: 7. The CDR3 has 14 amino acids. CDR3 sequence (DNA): TGTGCCAGCAGCTCCCTTAGCGGGAGTAGCGAGCAGTACTTC. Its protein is CASSSLSGSSEQYF.

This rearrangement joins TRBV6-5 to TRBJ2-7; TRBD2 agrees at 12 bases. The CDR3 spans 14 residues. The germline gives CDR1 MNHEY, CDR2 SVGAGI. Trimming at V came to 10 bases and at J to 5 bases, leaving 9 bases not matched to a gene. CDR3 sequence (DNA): TGTGCCACTGCCCGACTAGCGGGAGTACACGAGCAGTACTTC. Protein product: CATARLAGVHEQYF.

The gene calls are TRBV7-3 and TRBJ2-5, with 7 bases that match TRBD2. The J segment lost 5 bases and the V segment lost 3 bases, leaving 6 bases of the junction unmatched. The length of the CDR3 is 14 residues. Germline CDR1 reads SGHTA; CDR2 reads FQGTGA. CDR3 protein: CASSFRGSGETQYF. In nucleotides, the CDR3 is TGTGCCAGCAGCTTCCGCGGGAGTGGTGAGACCCAGTACTTC.

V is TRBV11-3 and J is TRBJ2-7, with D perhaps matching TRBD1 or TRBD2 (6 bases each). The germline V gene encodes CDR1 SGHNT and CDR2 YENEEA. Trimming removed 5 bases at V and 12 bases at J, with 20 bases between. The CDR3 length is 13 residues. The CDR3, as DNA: TGTGCCAGCAGCCCCGGGGGACCGACAGGAGCGTACTTC. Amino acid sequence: CASSPGGPTGAYF. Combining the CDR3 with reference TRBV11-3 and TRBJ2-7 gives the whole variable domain EAGVVQSPRYKIIEKKQPVAFWCNPISGHNTLYWYLQNLGQGPELLIRYENEEAVDDSQLPKDRFSAERLKGVDSTLKIQPAELGDSAVYLCASSPGGPTGAYFGPGTRLTVT.

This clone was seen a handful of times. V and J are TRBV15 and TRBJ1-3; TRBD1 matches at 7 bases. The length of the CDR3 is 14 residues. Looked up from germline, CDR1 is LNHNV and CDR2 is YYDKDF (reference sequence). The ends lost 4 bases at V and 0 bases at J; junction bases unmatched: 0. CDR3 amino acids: CATSNRGSGNTIYF. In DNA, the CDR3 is TGTGCCACCAGCAACAGGGGCTCTGGAAACACCATATATTTT.

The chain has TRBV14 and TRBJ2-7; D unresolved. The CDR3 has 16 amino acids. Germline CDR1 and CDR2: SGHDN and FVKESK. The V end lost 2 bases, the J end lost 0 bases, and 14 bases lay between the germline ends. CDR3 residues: CASSQTRALGSYEQYF. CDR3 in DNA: TGTGCCAGCAGCCAAACCCGGGCCTTAGGCTCCTACGAGCAGTACTTC.

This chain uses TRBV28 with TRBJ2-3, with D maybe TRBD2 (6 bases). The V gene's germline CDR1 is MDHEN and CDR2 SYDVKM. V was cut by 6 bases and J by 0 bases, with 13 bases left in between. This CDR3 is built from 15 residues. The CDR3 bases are TGTGCCAGCAGGGGCAAGCGGGCTAGCACAGATACGCAGTATTTT. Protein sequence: CASRGKRASTDTQYF.

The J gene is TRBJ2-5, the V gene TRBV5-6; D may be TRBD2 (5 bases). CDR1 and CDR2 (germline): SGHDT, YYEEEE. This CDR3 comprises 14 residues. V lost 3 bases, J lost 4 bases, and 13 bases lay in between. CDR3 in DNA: TGTGCCAGCAGCTCTACTAGGGAAGGAGAGACCCAGTACTTC. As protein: CASSSTREGETQYF.

CDR3 DNA sequence: TGTGCCAGCAGGGACTCCTCATCTGGGGCCAACGTCCTGACTTTC. Amino acid sequence: CASRDSSSGANVLTF. The gene calls are TRBV27 and TRBJ2-6, with D possibly TRBD2 on 5 matching bases. The CDR3 has 15 amino acids. The V gene lost 6 bases and the J gene lost 1 base, with 10 bases spanning the gap. Germline CDR1 reads MNHEY; CDR2 reads SMNVEV (reference sequence).

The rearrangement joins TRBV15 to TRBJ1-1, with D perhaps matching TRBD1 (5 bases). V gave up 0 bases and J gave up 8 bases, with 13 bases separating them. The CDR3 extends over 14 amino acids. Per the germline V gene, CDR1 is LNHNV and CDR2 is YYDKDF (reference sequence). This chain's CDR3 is CATSRDQSQGEAFF. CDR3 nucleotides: TGTGCCACCAGCAGAGATCAGAGCCAGGGCGAAGCTTTCTTT. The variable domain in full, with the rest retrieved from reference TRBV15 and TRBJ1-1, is DAMVIQNPRYQVTQFGKPVTLSCSQTLNHNVMYWYQQKSSQAPKLLFHYYDKDFNNEADTPDNFQSRRPNTSFCFLDIRSPGLGDTAMYLCATSRDQSQGEAFFGQGTRLTVV.

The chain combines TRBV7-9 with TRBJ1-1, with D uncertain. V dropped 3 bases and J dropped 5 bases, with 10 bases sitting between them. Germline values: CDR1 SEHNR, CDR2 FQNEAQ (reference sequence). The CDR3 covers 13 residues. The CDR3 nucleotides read TGTGCCAGCAGCTTTGGTCAATGGACTGAAGCTTTCTTT. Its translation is CASSFGQWTEAFF.

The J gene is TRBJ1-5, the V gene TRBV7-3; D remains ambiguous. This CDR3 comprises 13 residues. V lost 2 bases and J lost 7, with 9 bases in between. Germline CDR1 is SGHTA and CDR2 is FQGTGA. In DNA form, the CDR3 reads TGTGCCAGCAGCTTAGAGCGGGGACAGCCCCAGCATTTT. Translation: CASSLERGQPQHF. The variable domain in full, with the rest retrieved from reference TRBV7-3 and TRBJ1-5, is GAGVSQTPSNKVTEKGKYVELRCDPISGHTALYWYRQSLGQGPEFLIYFQGTGAADDSGLPNDRFFAVRPEGSVSTLKIQRTERGDSAVYLCASSLERGQPQHFGDGTRLSIL.

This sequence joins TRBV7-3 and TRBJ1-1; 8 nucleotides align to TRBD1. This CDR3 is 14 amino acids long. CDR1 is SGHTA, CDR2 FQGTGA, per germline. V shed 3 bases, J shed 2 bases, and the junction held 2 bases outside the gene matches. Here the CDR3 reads CASSFQGANTEAFF. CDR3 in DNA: TGTGCCAGCAGCTTCCAGGGGGCCAACACTGAAGCTTTCTTT. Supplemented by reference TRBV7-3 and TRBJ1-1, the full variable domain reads GAGVSQTPSNKVTEKGKYVELRCDPISGHTALYWYRQSLGQGPEFLIYFQGTGAADDSGLPNDRFFAVRPEGSVSTLKIQRTERGDSAVYLCASSFQGANTEAFFGQGTRLTVV.

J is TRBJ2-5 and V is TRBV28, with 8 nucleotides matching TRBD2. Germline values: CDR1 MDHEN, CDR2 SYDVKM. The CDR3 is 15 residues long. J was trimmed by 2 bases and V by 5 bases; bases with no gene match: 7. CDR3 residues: CASSGSGTQQETQYF. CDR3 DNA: TGTGCCAGCAGTGGTAGCGGGACACAACAAGAGACCCAGTACTTC.

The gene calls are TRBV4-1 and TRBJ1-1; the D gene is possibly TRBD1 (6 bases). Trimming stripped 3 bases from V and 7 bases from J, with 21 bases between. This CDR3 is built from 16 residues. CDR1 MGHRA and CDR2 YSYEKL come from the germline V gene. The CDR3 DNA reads TGCGCCAGCAGCCACCCTACAGGGCATAGAAAGGTTGAAGCTTTCTTT. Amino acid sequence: CASSHPTGHRKVEAFF.